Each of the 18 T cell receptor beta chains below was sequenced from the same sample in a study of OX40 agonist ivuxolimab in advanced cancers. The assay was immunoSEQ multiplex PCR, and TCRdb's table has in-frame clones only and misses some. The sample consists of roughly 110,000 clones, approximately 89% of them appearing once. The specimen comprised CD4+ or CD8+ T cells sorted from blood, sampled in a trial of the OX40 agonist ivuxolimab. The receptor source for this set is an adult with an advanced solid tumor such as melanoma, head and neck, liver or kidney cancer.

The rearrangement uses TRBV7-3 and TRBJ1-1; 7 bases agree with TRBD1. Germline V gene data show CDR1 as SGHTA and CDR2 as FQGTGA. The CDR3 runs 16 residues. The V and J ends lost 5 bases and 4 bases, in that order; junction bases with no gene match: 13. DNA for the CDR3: TGTGCCAGCAGCCTTACAGGGGTTGGGTTGTCCACTGAAGCTTTCTTT. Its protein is CASSLTGVGLSTEAFF.

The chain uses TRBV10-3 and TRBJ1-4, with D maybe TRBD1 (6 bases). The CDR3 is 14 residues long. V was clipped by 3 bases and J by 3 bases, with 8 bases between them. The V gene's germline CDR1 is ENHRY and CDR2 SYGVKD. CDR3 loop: CAISDAGANEKLFF. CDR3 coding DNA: TGTGCCATCAGTGACGCAGGGGCTAATGAAAAACTGTTTTTT.

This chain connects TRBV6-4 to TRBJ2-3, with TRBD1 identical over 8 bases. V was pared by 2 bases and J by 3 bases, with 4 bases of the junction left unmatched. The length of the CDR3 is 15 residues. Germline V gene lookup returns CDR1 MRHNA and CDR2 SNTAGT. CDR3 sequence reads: CASSDGQGVTDTQYF. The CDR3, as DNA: TGTGCCAGCAGTGACGGACAGGGAGTGACAGATACGCAGTATTTT.

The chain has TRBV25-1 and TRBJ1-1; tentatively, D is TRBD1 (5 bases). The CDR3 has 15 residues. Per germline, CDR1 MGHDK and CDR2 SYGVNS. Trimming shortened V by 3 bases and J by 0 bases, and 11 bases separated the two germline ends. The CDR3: CASSDSGTVNTEAFF. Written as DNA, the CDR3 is TGTGCCAGCAGTGACTCCGGGACCGTGAACACTGAAGCTTTCTTT.

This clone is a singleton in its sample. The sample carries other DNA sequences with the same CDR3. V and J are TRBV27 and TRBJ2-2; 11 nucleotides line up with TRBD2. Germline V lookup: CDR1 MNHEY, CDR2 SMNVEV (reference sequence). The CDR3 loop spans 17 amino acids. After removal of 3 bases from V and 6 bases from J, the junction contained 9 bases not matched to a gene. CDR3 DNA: TGTGCCAGCAGTTTCATAACTAGCGGGAGTCGACCCGGGGAGCTGTTTTTT. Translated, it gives CASSFITSGSRPGELFF.

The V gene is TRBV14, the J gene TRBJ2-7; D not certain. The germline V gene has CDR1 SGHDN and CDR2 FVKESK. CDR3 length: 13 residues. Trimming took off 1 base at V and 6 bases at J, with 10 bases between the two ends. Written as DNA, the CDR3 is TGTGCCAGCAGCCAAGCTAGTCACATCGAGCAGTACTTC. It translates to CASSQASHIEQYF.

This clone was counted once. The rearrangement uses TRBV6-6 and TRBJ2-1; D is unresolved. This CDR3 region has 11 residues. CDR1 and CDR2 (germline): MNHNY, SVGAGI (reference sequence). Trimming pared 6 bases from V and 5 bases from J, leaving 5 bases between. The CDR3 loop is CASRLNNEQFF. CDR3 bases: TGTGCCAGCAGATTAAACAATGAGCAGTTCTTC.

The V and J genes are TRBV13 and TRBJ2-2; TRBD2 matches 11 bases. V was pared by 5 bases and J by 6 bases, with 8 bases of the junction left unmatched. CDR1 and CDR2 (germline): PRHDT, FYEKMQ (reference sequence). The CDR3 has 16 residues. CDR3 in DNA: TGTGCCAGCAGCCCAGAACTAGCGGGAGCGGCCGGGGAGCTGTTTTTT. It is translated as CASSPELAGAAGELFF.

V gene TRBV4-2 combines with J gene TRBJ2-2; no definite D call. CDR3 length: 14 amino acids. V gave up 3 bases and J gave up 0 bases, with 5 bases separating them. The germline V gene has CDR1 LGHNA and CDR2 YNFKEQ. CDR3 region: CASSHGANTGELFF. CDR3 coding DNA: TGTGCCAGCAGCCATGGGGCGAACACCGGGGAGCTGTTTTTT.

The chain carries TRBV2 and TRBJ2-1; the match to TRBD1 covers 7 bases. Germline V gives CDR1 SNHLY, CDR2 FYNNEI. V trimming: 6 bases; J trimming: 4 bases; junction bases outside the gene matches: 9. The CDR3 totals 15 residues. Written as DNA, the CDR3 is TGTGCCAGCAGCGCCCAGACAGGGTCGTACAATGAGCAGTTCTTC. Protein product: CASSAQTGSYNEQFF.

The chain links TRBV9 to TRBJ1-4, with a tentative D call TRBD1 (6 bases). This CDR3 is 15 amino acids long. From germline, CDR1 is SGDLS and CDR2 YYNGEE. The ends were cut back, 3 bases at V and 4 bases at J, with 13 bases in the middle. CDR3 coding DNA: TGTGCCAGCAGCGCCACAGGGCTGAGTAATGAAAAACTGTTTTTT. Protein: CASSATGLSNEKLFF.

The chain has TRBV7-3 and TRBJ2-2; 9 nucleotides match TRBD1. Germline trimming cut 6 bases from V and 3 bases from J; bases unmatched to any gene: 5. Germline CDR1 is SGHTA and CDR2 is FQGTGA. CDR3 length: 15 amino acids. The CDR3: CASRNRQGDTGELFF. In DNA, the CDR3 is TGTGCCAGCAGAAACCGACAGGGGGACACCGGGGAGCTGTTTTTT.

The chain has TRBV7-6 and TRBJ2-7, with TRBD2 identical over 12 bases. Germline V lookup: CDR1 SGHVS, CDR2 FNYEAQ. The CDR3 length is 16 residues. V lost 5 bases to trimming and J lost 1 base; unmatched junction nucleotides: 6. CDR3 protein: CASSAGGTSGSYEQYF. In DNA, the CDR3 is TGTGCCAGCAGCGCCGGCGGGACTAGCGGGTCCTACGAGCAGTACTTC.

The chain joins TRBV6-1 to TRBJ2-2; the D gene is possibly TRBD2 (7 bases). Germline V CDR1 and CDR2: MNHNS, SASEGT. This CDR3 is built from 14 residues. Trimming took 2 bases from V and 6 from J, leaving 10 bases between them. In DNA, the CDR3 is TGTGCCAGCAGTGAATACGGGGGGCCCGGGGAGCTGTTTTTT. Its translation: CASSEYGGPGELFF.

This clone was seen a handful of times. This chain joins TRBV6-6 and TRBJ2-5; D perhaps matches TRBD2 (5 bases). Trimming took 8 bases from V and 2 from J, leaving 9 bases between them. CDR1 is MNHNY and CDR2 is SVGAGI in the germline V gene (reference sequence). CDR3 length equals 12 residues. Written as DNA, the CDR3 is TGTGCCAGCCTAGCTTTTCAAGAGACCCAGTACTTC. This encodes CASLAFQETQYF.

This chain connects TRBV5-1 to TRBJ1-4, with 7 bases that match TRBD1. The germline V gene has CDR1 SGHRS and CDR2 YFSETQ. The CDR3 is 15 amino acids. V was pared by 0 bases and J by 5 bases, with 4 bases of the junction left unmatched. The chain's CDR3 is CASSLAGTENEKLFF. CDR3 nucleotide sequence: TGCGCCAGCAGCTTGGCCGGGACAGAAAATGAAAAACTGTTTTTT. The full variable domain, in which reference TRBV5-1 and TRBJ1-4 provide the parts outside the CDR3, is KAGVTQTPRYLIKTRGQQVTLSCSPISGHRSVSWYQQTPGQGLQFLFEYFSETQRNKGNFPGRFSGRQFSNSRSEMNVSTLELGDSALYLCASSLAGTENEKLFFGSGTQLSVL.

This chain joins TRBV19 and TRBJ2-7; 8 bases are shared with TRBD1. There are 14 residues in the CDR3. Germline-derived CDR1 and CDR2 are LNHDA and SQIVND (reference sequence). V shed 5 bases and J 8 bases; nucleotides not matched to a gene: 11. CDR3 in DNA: TGTGCCAGTAGTGCTGGGACAGGCTTATTCCAGCAGTACTTC. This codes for CASSAGTGLFQQYF. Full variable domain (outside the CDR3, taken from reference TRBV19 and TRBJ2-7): DGGITQSPKYLFRKEGQNVTLSCEQNLNHDAMYWYRQDPGQGLRLIYYSQIVNDFQKGDIAEGYSVSREKKESFPLTVTSAQKNPTAFYLCASSAGTGLFQQYFGPGTRLTVT.

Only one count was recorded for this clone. The CDR3 loop reads CASSYRAGGSNQPQHF. CDR3 nucleotide sequence: TGTGCCAGCAGCTATCGCGCAGGGGGGAGCAATCAGCCCCAGCATTTT. The J gene is TRBJ1-5, the V gene TRBV28; 7 bases match TRBD1. CDR3 length equals 16 residues. Trimming took 6 bases from V and 1 from J; bases not matched to a gene: 9. From germline, CDR1 is MDHEN and CDR2 SYDVKM.